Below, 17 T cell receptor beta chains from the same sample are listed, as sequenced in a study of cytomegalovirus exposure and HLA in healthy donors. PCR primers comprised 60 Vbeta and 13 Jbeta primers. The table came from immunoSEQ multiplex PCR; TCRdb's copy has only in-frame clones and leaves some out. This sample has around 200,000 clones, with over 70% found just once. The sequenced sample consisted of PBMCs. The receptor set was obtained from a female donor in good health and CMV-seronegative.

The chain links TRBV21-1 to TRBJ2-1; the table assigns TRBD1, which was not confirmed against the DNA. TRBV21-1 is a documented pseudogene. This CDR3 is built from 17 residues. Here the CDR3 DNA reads TGTGCCAGCAGCATACGTGGGACAGGTCTCCCCTACAATGAGCAGTTCTTC. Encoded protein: CASSIRGTGLPYNEQFF.

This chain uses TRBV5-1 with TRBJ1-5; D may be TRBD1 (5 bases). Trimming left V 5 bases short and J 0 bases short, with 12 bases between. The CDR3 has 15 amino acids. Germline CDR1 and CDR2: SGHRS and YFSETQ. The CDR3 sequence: CASRMGGNSNQPQHF. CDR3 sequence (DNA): TGCGCCAGCAGGATGGGGGGGAATAGCAATCAGCCCCAGCATTTT.

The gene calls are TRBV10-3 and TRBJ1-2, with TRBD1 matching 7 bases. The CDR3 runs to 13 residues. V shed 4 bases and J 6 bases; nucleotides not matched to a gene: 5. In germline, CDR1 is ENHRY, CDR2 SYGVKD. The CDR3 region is CAISGSDRDGYTF. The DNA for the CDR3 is TGTGCCATCAGTGGATCAGACAGGGATGGCTACACCTTC.

The CDR3 sequence is CASSLDTGGTEAFF. CDR3 nucleotide sequence: TGCGCCAGCAGCTTGGATACAGGGGGCACTGAAGCTTTCTTT. This sequence joins TRBV5-1 and TRBJ1-1; 8 positions match TRBD1. Trimming took 0 bases from V and 4 from J; bases not matched to a gene: 2. The germline V gene has CDR1 SGHRS and CDR2 YFSETQ. This CDR3 region has 14 residues.

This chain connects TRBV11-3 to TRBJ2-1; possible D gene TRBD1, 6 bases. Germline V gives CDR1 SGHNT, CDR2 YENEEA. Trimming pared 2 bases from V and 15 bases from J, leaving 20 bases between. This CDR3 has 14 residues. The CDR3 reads CASSLTRDNQRMFF. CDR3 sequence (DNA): TGTGCCAGCAGCTTAACCCGGGACAACCAGAGGATGTTCTTC.

CDR3 residues: CASSIPGIEETQYF. The CDR3 region has the DNA TGTGCCAGTAGTATACCAGGGATCGAAGAGACCCAGTACTTC. The V gene is TRBV19, the J gene TRBJ2-5; weak D call: TRBD1 (5 bases). Germline V lookup: CDR1 LNHDA, CDR2 SQIVND (reference sequence). This CDR3 comprises 14 residues. Trimming removed 2 bases from V and 3 bases from J, with 10 bases in between. The full variable domain, rest sourced from reference TRBV19 and TRBJ2-5, is DGGITQSPKYLFRKEGQNVTLSCEQNLNHDAMYWYRQDPGQGLRLIYYSQIVNDFQKGDIAEGYSVSREKKESFPLTVTSAQKNPTAFYLCASSIPGIEETQYFGPGTRLLVL.

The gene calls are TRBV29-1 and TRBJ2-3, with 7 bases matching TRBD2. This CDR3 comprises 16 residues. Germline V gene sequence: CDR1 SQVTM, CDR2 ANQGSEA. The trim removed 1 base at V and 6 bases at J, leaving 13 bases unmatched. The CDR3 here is CSVEGRGSTSADTQYF. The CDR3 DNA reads TGCAGCGTTGAAGGGAGGGGCTCTACTAGCGCGGATACGCAGTATTTT.

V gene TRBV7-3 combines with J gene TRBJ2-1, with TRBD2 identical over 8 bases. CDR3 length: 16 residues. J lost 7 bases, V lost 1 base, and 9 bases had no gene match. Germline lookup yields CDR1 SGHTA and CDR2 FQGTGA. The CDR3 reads CASSLRAGGVGNEQFF. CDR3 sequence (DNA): TGTGCCAGCAGCTTAAGGGCGGGAGGAGTAGGGAATGAGCAGTTCTTC.

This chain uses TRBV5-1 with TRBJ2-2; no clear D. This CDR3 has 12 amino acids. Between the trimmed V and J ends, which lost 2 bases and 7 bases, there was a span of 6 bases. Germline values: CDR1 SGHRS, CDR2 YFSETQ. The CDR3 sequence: CASSFGVGELFF. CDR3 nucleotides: TGCGCCAGCAGCTTCGGTGTCGGGGAGCTGTTTTTT.

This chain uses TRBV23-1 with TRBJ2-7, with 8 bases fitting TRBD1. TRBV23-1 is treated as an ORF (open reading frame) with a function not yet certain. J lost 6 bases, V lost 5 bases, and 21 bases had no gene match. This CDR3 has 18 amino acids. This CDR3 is CASSSGTGADQAPGEQYF. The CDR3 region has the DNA TGCGCCAGCAGTTCCGGGACAGGCGCAGATCAGGCCCCTGGCGAGCAGTACTTC.

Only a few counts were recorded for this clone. CDR3 amino acids: CASGGEGAGRNQPQHF. The CDR3, as DNA: TGTGCCAGTGGGGGTGAGGGGGCAGGACGTAATCAGCCCCAGCATTTT. The chain recombines TRBV19 with TRBJ1-5; 7 bases line up with TRBD1. CDR1 is LNHDA and CDR2 is SQIVND in the germline V gene (reference sequence). Losses at the gene ends were 8 bases for V and 4 bases for J; bases not matched to a gene: 14. The CDR3 is 16 amino acids.

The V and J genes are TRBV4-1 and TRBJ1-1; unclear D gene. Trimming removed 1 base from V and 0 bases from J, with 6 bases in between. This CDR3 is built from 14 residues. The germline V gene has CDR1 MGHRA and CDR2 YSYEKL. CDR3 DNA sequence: TGCGCCAGCAGCCAAGTTCTAATGAACACTGAAGCTTTCTTT. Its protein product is CASSQVLMNTEAFF.

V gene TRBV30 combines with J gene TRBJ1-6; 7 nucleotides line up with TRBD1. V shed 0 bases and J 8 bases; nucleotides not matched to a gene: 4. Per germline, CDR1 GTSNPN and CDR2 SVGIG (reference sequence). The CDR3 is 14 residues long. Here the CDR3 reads CAWSVRQGDSPLHF. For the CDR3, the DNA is TGTGCCTGGAGTGTCCGACAGGGAGATTCACCCCTCCACTTT.

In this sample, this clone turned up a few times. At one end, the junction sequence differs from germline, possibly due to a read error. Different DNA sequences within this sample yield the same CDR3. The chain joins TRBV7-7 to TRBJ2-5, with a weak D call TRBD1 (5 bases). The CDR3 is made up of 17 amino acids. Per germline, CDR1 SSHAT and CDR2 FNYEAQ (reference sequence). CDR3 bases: TGTGCTAGCAGCTTAGGTTTAAGGGGCGCCTACCCAGAGACCCAGTACTTC. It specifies CASSLGLRGAYPETQYF.

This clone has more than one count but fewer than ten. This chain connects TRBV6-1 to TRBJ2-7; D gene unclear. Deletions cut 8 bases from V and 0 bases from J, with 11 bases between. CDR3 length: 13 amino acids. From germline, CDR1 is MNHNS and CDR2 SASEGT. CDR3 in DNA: TGTGCCAGCGGAGTCGTAAGCTCCTACGAGCAGTACTTC. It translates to CASGVVSSYEQYF.

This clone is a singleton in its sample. The CDR3: CASSLDRGQRNTEAFF. The DNA of the CDR3 is TGTGCCAGCAGTTTGGACAGGGGGCAACGGAACACTGAAGCTTTCTTT. V gene TRBV28 combines with J gene TRBJ1-1, with 11 bases fitting TRBD1. Losses at the gene ends were 3 bases for V and 1 base for J; bases not matched to a gene: 4. There are 16 residues in the CDR3. In germline, CDR1 is MDHEN, CDR2 SYDVKM.

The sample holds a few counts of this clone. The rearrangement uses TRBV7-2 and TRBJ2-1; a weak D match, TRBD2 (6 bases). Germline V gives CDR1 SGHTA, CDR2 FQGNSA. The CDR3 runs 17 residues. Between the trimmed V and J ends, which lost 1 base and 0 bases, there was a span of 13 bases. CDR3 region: CASSLDGGWDSYNEQFF. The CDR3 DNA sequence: TGTGCCAGCAGCTTAGACGGAGGGTGGGACTCCTACAATGAGCAGTTCTTC.